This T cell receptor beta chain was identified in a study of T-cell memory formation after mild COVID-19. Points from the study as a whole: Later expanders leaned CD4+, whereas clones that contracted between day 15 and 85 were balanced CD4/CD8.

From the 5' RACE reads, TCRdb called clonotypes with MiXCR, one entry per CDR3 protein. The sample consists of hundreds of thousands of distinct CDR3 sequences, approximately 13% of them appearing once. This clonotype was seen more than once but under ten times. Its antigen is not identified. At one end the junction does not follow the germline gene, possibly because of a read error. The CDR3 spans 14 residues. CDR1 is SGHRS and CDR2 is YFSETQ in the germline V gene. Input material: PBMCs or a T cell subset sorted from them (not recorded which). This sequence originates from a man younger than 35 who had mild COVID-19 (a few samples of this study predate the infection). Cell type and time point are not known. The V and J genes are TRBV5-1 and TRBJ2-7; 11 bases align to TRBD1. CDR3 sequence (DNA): TGCGCCAGCAGGTTGGGACAGGGGGCCTACGAGCAGTACTTC. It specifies CASRLGQGAYEQYF.